This is a list of T cell receptor beta chains from one sample in a study of T cells after yellow fever vaccination. TCRdb redid the calling of the 5' RACE reads with MiXCR, one entry per CDR3 protein. The table shows some 260,000 distinct CDR3 sequences, with around 5.2% occurring only once. This specimen consisted of CD4+ T cells sorted from PBMCs, obtained on the day of the yellow fever booster vaccination. These receptors were collected from a man aged 18 to 30 who received the YFV17D yellow fever vaccine. Each CDR3 is given with its conserved first and last residue. Fields, in order: D gene, V gene, J gene, clone size, CDR3 DNA, CDR3 protein. D genes are given only for firm matches. The size entry is marked missing in some rows and otherwise reads once, few, many or a size class.

d_gene: TRBD1; v_gene: TRBV12-3/TRBV12-4; j_gene: TRBJ1-1; abundance: many; CDR3nt: TGTGCCAGCATCAAACGACAGGGGGACACTGAAGCTTTCTTT; CDR3aa: CASIKRQGDTEAFF
d_gene: NA; v_gene: TRBV6-5; j_gene: TRBJ2-1; abundance: many; CDR3nt: TGTGCCAGCAGTTACTCCTCCGCGGGGATCTACAATGAGCAGTTCTTC; CDR3aa: CASSYSSAGIYNEQFF
d_gene: NA; v_gene: TRBV6-2/TRBV6-3; j_gene: TRBJ1-4; abundance: NA; CDR3nt: TGTGCCAGCAGTTCAGGACAGCTTAATGAAAAACTGTTTTTT; CDR3aa: CASSSGQLNEKLFF
d_gene: NA; v_gene: TRBV7-2; j_gene: TRBJ1-3; abundance: NA; CDR3nt: TGTGCCAGCAGCTTTTGGGGGGCGGCTGGAAACACCATATATTTT; CDR3aa: CASSFWGAAGNTIYF
d_gene: NA; v_gene: TRBV10-3; j_gene: TRBJ2-3; abundance: few; CDR3nt: TGTGCCATCAGTGGCCTGGGTAGCACAGATACGCAGTATTTT; CDR3aa: CAISGLGSTDTQYF
d_gene: NA; v_gene: TRBV29-1; j_gene: TRBJ2-7; abundance: few; CDR3nt: TGCAGCGTTGTTATCGGGGGACCCTCCTCCTACGAGCAGTACTTC; CDR3aa: CSVVIGGPSSYEQYF
d_gene: NA; v_gene: TRBV20-1; j_gene: TRBJ2-1; abundance: many; CDR3nt: TGCAGTGCTAGACCAACAGGGTATTCGTTGTACAATGAGCAGTTCTTC; CDR3aa: CSARPTGYSLYNEQFF
d_gene: NA; v_gene: TRBV18; j_gene: TRBJ2-7; abundance: NA; CDR3nt: TGTGCCAGCTCACCACTCGGGGACGGCCCTTACGAGCAGTACTTC; CDR3aa: CASSPLGDGPYEQYF
d_gene: TRBD1; v_gene: TRBV12-3/TRBV12-4; j_gene: TRBJ2-1; abundance: many; CDR3nt: TGTGCCAGCAGTCCCTACCGGACGGGACAGGGATACAATGAGCAGTTCTTC; CDR3aa: CASSPYRTGQGYNEQFF
d_gene: NA; v_gene: TRBV11-2; j_gene: TRBJ1-4; abundance: few; CDR3nt: TGTGCCAGCAGCTTTGGGATGTGGGACGAAAAACTGTTTTTT; CDR3aa: CASSFGMWDEKLFF
d_gene: TRBD1; v_gene: TRBV4-3; j_gene: TRBJ1-4; abundance: NA; CDR3nt: TGCGCCAGCAGCCAAGATTCACAGGGGAATGAAAAACTGTTTTTT; CDR3aa: CASSQDSQGNEKLFF
d_gene: NA; v_gene: TRBV6-1; j_gene: TRBJ2-2; abundance: few; CDR3nt: TGTGCCAGCAGTGAAACTCGGGGGGCGGTCGGGGAGCTGTTTTTT; CDR3aa: CASSETRGAVGELFF
d_gene: NA; v_gene: TRBV7-2; j_gene: TRBJ1-3; abundance: few; CDR3nt: TGTGCCAGCAGCCCGCCACAATCCGTCAAAGGAAACACCATATATTTT; CDR3aa: CASSPPQSVKGNTIYF
d_gene: TRBD1; v_gene: TRBV4-3; j_gene: TRBJ2-2; abundance: many; CDR3nt: TGCGCCAGCAGCCCACAGGGGGCGAGCACCGGGGAGCTGTTTTTT; CDR3aa: CASSPQGASTGELFF
d_gene: NA; v_gene: TRBV9; j_gene: TRBJ1-6; abundance: few; CDR3nt: TGTGCCAGCAGCGTAGAAGGAGCGGGTTCACCCCTCCACTTT; CDR3aa: CASSVEGAGSPLHF
d_gene: NA; v_gene: TRBV5-1; j_gene: TRBJ1-4; abundance: few; CDR3nt: TGCGCCAGCAAGAATGGGGAGAATGAAAAACTGTTTTTT; CDR3aa: CASKNGENEKLFF
d_gene: TRBD1; v_gene: TRBV15; j_gene: TRBJ1-6; abundance: many; CDR3nt: TGTGCCACCAGCAAACCCAATCCGGGACAGAGTAGTTCACCCCTCCACTTT; CDR3aa: CATSKPNPGQSSSPLHF
d_gene: NA; v_gene: TRBV24-1; j_gene: TRBJ1-5; abundance: NA; CDR3nt: TGTGCCACCGGAATGGGGGAGAATCAGCCCCAGCATTTT; CDR3aa: CATGMGENQPQHF
d_gene: TRBD1; v_gene: TRBV3-1; j_gene: TRBJ1-1; abundance: NA; CDR3nt: TGTGCCAGCAGCCAACTTGACAGGGCAAGGAACACTGAAGCTTTCTTT; CDR3aa: CASSQLDRARNTEAFF
d_gene: NA; v_gene: TRBV6-5; j_gene: TRBJ2-7; abundance: NA; CDR3nt: TGTGCCAGCAGTTACCGGGGACCAAGCTCCTACGAGCAGTACTTC; CDR3aa: CASSYRGPSSYEQYF
d_gene: TRBD1; v_gene: TRBV4-3; j_gene: TRBJ2-3; abundance: few; CDR3nt: TGCGCCAGCAGCCAACTGGGACAGATAAGCACAGATACGCAGTATTTT; CDR3aa: CASSQLGQISTDTQYF
d_gene: TRBD1; v_gene: TRBV18; j_gene: TRBJ1-5; abundance: many; CDR3nt: TGTGCCAGCTCCCTCACAGGGGGCGGTCAGCCCCAGCATTTT; CDR3aa: CASSLTGGGQPQHF
d_gene: NA; v_gene: TRBV2; j_gene: TRBJ2-3; abundance: NA; CDR3nt: TGTGCCAGCAGCGCCAGACAGGGACTCACAGATACGCAGTATTTT; CDR3aa: CASSARQGLTDTQYF
d_gene: NA; v_gene: TRBV2; j_gene: TRBJ2-5; abundance: few; CDR3nt: TGTGCCAGCAATTGGAGGATCCAAGAGACCCAGTACTTC; CDR3aa: CASNWRIQETQYF
d_gene: NA; v_gene: TRBV6-5; j_gene: TRBJ2-3; abundance: NA; CDR3nt: TGTGCCAGCAGTTACTCGAATCCAGGGACAGATACGCAGTATTTT; CDR3aa: CASSYSNPGTDTQYF
d_gene: NA; v_gene: TRBV6-5; j_gene: TRBJ2-7; abundance: NA; CDR3nt: TGTGCCAGTCTCCCCTCCCTTGGGTCTGGGGAGCAGTACTTC; CDR3aa: CASLPSLGSGEQYF
d_gene: NA; v_gene: TRBV20-1; j_gene: TRBJ2-2; abundance: few; CDR3nt: TGCAGTGCTAGAGTTCCGACTCTGACCGGGGAGCTGTTTTTT; CDR3aa: CSARVPTLTGELFF
d_gene: NA; v_gene: TRBV2; j_gene: TRBJ2-1; abundance: NA; CDR3nt: TGTGCCAGCAGTTACAGGGTTTCCTACAATGAGCAGTTCTTC; CDR3aa: CASSYRVSYNEQFF
d_gene: TRBD1; v_gene: TRBV29-1; j_gene: TRBJ2-7; abundance: many; CDR3nt: TGCAGCGTTGATTTGGGACAGCCCTACGAGCAGTACTTC; CDR3aa: CSVDLGQPYEQYF
d_gene: NA; v_gene: TRBV12-3/TRBV12-4; j_gene: TRBJ1-1; abundance: many; CDR3nt: TGTGCCAGCGCTGGGACGTATTACGACACTGAAGCTTTCTTT; CDR3aa: CASAGTYYDTEAFF
d_gene: NA; v_gene: TRBV18; j_gene: TRBJ2-5; abundance: NA; CDR3nt: TGTGCCAGCTCATCCGCCATTCAAGAGACCCAGTACTTC; CDR3aa: CASSSAIQETQYF
d_gene: NA; v_gene: TRBV20-1; j_gene: TRBJ1-2; abundance: few; CDR3nt: TGCAGTGCTAGAGTGCGGGGGCCGGGCTACACCTTC; CDR3aa: CSARVRGPGYTF
d_gene: NA; v_gene: TRBV5-1; j_gene: TRBJ2-7; abundance: many; CDR3nt: TGCGCCAGCAGCTTAGGGCACGAGCAGTACTTC; CDR3aa: CASSLGHEQYF
d_gene: NA; v_gene: TRBV6-5; j_gene: TRBJ1-6; abundance: NA; CDR3nt: TGTGCCAGCCGGAGGGAGGATAATTCACCCCTCCACTTT; CDR3aa: CASRREDNSPLHF
d_gene: NA; v_gene: TRBV12-3/TRBV12-4; j_gene: TRBJ2-3; abundance: many; CDR3nt: TGTGCCAGCAGTTTAGAGGGATATACGCAGTATTTT; CDR3aa: CASSLEGYTQYF
d_gene: TRBD2; v_gene: TRBV20-1; j_gene: TRBJ2-1; abundance: many; CDR3nt: TGCAGTGCTAAGACTAGCGGGCCAGGGGATGAGCAGTTCTTC; CDR3aa: CSAKTSGPGDEQFF
d_gene: TRBD2; v_gene: TRBV7-9; j_gene: TRBJ2-1; abundance: many; CDR3nt: TGTGCCAGCAGCCCCAGACTAGCGTGGTACAATGAGCAGTTCTTC; CDR3aa: CASSPRLAWYNEQFF
d_gene: TRBD2; v_gene: TRBV5-1; j_gene: TRBJ2-3; abundance: many; CDR3nt: TGCGCCAGCAGCAGCGGACTAGCTGGAGATACGCAGTATTTT; CDR3aa: CASSSGLAGDTQYF
d_gene: TRBD1; v_gene: TRBV20-1; j_gene: TRBJ1-6; abundance: many; CDR3nt: TGCAGTGCTGAGAGCGGACAGGGGGATAATTCACCCCTCCACTTT; CDR3aa: CSAESGQGDNSPLHF
d_gene: NA; v_gene: TRBV29-1; j_gene: TRBJ1-4; abundance: many; CDR3nt: TGCAGCGTTTCACACCGGACAGTCGACGAAAAACTGTTTTTT; CDR3aa: CSVSHRTVDEKLFF
d_gene: NA; v_gene: TRBV7-2; j_gene: TRBJ2-5; abundance: many; CDR3nt: TGTGCCAGCAGCGACGGACCCCAGGGGACCCAGTACTTC; CDR3aa: CASSDGPQGTQYF
d_gene: NA; v_gene: TRBV6-6; j_gene: TRBJ1-5; abundance: few; CDR3nt: TGTGCCAGCAGTTTTGACAGCCCCAATCAGCCCCAGCATTTT; CDR3aa: CASSFDSPNQPQHF
d_gene: NA; v_gene: TRBV25-1; j_gene: TRBJ1-6; abundance: few; CDR3nt: TGTGCCAGCAGTGTCTTGGGGGGTTCCAATTCACCCCTCCACTTT; CDR3aa: CASSVLGGSNSPLHF
d_gene: TRBD1; v_gene: TRBV4-3; j_gene: TRBJ2-1; abundance: few; CDR3nt: TGCGCCAGCAGCCAAGAGCCAGGGGGCTCAACTGAGCAGTTCTTC; CDR3aa: CASSQEPGGSTEQFF
d_gene: NA; v_gene: TRBV4-1; j_gene: TRBJ1-4; abundance: many; CDR3nt: TGCGCCAGCAGCCAGGACCCCCAGGGGGAAAAACTGTTTTTT; CDR3aa: CASSQDPQGEKLFF
d_gene: NA; v_gene: TRBV2; j_gene: TRBJ1-2; abundance: NA; CDR3nt: TGTGCCAGCAGTGAAGCGGGGGACGCACTGGGGTATGGCTACACCTTC; CDR3aa: CASSEAGDALGYGYTF
d_gene: NA; v_gene: TRBV10-3; j_gene: TRBJ1-2; abundance: few; CDR3nt: TGTGCCATCAGTGAGTCTGTGACAGACAACTATGGCTACACCTTC; CDR3aa: CAISESVTDNYGYTF
d_gene: NA; v_gene: TRBV10-3; j_gene: TRBJ1-5; abundance: few; CDR3nt: TGTGCCATCAGTGGGAGTGTCGGGGAGGGACAGCCCCAGCATTTT; CDR3aa: CAISGSVGEGQPQHF
d_gene: TRBD2; v_gene: TRBV4-2; j_gene: TRBJ2-5; abundance: many; CDR3nt: TGTGCCAGCAGCCAAGTGGGCGGGGGGTCGGAGACCCAGTACTTC; CDR3aa: CASSQVGGGSETQYF
d_gene: NA; v_gene: TRBV4-1; j_gene: TRBJ1-1; abundance: NA; CDR3nt: TGCGCCAGCAGCCGGTGGGGCCCGGAGGGGACTGAAGCTTTCTTT; CDR3aa: CASSRWGPEGTEAFF
d_gene: NA; v_gene: TRBV5-4; j_gene: TRBJ2-7; abundance: NA; CDR3nt: TGTGCCAGCAGCCCGCCCGGGACGGCCCAATCCTACGAGCAGTACTTC; CDR3aa: CASSPPGTAQSYEQYF
d_gene: NA; v_gene: TRBV6-2/TRBV6-3; j_gene: TRBJ2-5; abundance: NA; CDR3nt: TGTGCCAGCAGTTACCCCCAAGAGACCCAGTACTTC; CDR3aa: CASSYPQETQYF
d_gene: NA; v_gene: TRBV14; j_gene: TRBJ2-3; abundance: few; CDR3nt: TGTGCCAGCAGCCACTACCGCCGGGGGGCTACGGATACGCAGTATTTT; CDR3aa: CASSHYRRGATDTQYF
d_gene: TRBD1; v_gene: TRBV6-5; j_gene: TRBJ2-7; abundance: many; CDR3nt: TGTGCCAGCAGTTACGCCGTACGCAGGGGGACCCTCTACGAGCAGTACTTC; CDR3aa: CASSYAVRRGTLYEQYF
d_gene: NA; v_gene: TRBV3-2; j_gene: TRBJ2-7; abundance: few; CDR3nt: TGTGCCAGCAGCCGGACCCTACCTACCTCCTACGAGCAGTACTTC; CDR3aa: CASSRTLPTSYEQYF
d_gene: NA; v_gene: TRBV5-6; j_gene: TRBJ1-6; abundance: many; CDR3nt: TGTGCCAGCAGCCCGGAGGGCTCCTATAATTCACCCCTCCACTTT; CDR3aa: CASSPEGSYNSPLHF
d_gene: NA; v_gene: TRBV3-1; j_gene: TRBJ1-4; abundance: many; CDR3nt: TGTGCCAGCAGCCAAGATGGCACTTCAACTAATGAAAAACTGTTTTTT; CDR3aa: CASSQDGTSTNEKLFF
d_gene: TRBD2; v_gene: TRBV4-1; j_gene: TRBJ2-3; abundance: many; CDR3nt: TGCGCCAGCAGCCTCACACGGGGGGGGTCTAGCACAGATACGCAGTATTTT; CDR3aa: CASSLTRGGSSTDTQYF
d_gene: NA; v_gene: TRBV2; j_gene: TRBJ2-7; abundance: few; CDR3nt: TGTGCCAGCTCTGCTGGGGAGACGACCGAGCAGTACTTC; CDR3aa: CASSAGETTEQYF
d_gene: NA; v_gene: TRBV5-6; j_gene: TRBJ2-1; abundance: NA; CDR3nt: TGTGCCAGCAGCTTTGACCGAGAGCAGTTCTTC; CDR3aa: CASSFDREQFF